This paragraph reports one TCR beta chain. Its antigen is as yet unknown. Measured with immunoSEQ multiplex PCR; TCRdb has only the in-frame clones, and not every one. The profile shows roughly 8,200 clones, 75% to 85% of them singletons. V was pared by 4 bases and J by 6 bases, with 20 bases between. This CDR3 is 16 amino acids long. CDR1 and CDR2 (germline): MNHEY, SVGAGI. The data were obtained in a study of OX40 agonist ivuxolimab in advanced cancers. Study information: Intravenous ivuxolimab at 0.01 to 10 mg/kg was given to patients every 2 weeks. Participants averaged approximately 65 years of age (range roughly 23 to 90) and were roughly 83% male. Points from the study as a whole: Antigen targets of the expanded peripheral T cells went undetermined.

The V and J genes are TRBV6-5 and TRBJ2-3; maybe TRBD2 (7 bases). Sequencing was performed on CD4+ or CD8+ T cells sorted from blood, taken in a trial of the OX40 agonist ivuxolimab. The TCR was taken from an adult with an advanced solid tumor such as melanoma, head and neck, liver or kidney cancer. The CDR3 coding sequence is TGTGCCAGCAGTTTCTGGGCGGGGGCCCCGGGGGATACGCAGTATTTT. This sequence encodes CASSFWAGAPGDTQYF.